A single sample is the source of the 30 T cell receptor beta chains below, sequenced in a study of cytomegalovirus exposure and HLA in healthy donors (dated by TCRdb to the late 2010s). Libraries were built with the immunoSEQ multiplex PCR assay. The multiplex PCR relied on a mix of 60 forward primers for TCR Vbeta segments and 13 reverse primers for TCR Jbeta segments. TCRdb re-hosts the immuneACCESS table, in-frame sequences only. Its copies lack some clones; in the studies checked, an unresolved V gene accounts for under half of them, and the cause for the rest is not known. The sample profile shows 200,000 to 250,000 clones; approximately 80% of them were found once. 0.58% of the sample rests with the top ten. The source material was PBMCs. The receptors stem from a middle-aged woman in good health and CMV-seronegative.

About this clone: Other DNA sequences in this sample translate to the same CDR3. The CDR3 loop reads CASSLVSGGAYEQYF. The CDR3 DNA is TGTGCCAGCAGCTTAGTTTCGGGGGGAGCCTACGAGCAGTACTTC. The chain links TRBV7-9 to TRBJ2-7; TRBD2 aligns across 7 bases. Germline V CDR1 and CDR2: SEHNR, FQNEAQ (reference sequence). The junction had 5 bases not matched to a gene; V was cut back by 1 base and J by 2 bases. The CDR3 covers 15 residues.

This chain joins TRBV5-8 and TRBJ2-1; 7 bases fit TRBD1. The germline gives CDR1 SGHTS, CDR2 YDEGEE. The CDR3 runs to 15 residues. The V gene end was trimmed by 0 bases and the J gene end by 5 bases; junction bases not matched to a gene: 5. CDR3 DNA sequence: TGTGCCAGCAGCTTGGCGCCTACAGGGGACAATGAGCAGTTCTTC. Encoded protein: CASSLAPTGDNEQFF.

The genes are TRBV2 and TRBJ1-2, with TRBD1 as a possible D gene (5 bases). Germline V gene sequence: CDR1 SNHLY, CDR2 FYNNEI. V was cut by 7 bases and J by 12 bases, with 18 bases left in between. CDR3 length: 12 amino acids. The chain's CDR3 is CASNLGGTDNTF. CDR3 in DNA: TGTGCCAGCAATCTGGGGGGGACGGATAACACCTTC.

This clone occurred a few times. The CDR3 spells CASSTSGGWSGQFF. The CDR3 DNA sequence: TGTGCCAGCTCGACCTCGGGGGGGTGGAGCGGGCAGTTCTTC. V and J are TRBV6-5 and TRBJ2-1; the match to TRBD2 covers 8 bases. The germline V gene encodes CDR1 MNHEY and CDR2 SVGAGI. This CDR3 has 14 residues. The trim removed 8 bases at V and 12 bases at J, leaving 15 bases unmatched.

This chain connects TRBV5-1 to TRBJ1-4, with D possibly matching TRBD1 (6 bases). This CDR3 contains 15 residues. Trimming stripped 4 bases from V and 3 bases from J, with 13 bases between. Germline loops: CDR1 SGHRS, CDR2 YFSETQ. For the CDR3, the DNA is TGCGCCAGCAGCGAAATACAGGGTGCTAATGAAAAACTGTTTTTT. Residues: CASSEIQGANEKLFF.

This chain connects TRBV28 to TRBJ1-2, with TRBD1 as a possible D gene (5 bases). This CDR3 has 16 residues. Germline V gives CDR1 MDHEN, CDR2 SYDVKM. V was cut by 3 bases and J by 3 bases, with 17 bases left in between. The CDR3 loop reads CASSLVGGQGDYGYTF. The DNA of the CDR3 is TGTGCCAGCAGTTTGGTGGGAGGGCAGGGAGACTATGGCTACACCTTC.

This sequence joins TRBV11-2 and TRBJ1-1; perhaps TRBD1 as D (6 bases). The CDR3 extends over 14 amino acids. Germline V CDR1 and CDR2: SGHAT, FQNNGV. The V end lost 6 bases, the J end lost 1 base, and 12 bases lay between the germline ends. The CDR3 coding sequence is TGTGCCAGCAGACCGACGGGACAGAACACTGAAGCTTTCTTT. Protein product: CASRPTGQNTEAFF.

The V gene is TRBV19, the J gene TRBJ1-3; D is perhaps TRBD1 (5 bases). CDR1 is LNHDA and CDR2 is SQIVND in the germline V gene (reference sequence). The ends were cut back, 3 bases at V and 4 bases at J, with 10 bases in the middle. The CDR3 loop spans 14 amino acids. CDR3 loop: CASSIRGSGNTIYF. CDR3 DNA: TGTGCCAGTAGTATCCGGGGGTCCGGAAACACCATATATTTT.

The rearrangement uses TRBV29-1 and TRBJ1-2; 8 nucleotides match TRBD1. Germline trimming cut 7 bases from V and 6 bases from J; bases unmatched to any gene: 4. The V gene's germline CDR1 is SQVTM and CDR2 ANQGSEA. The CDR3 has 11 residues. DNA for the CDR3: TGCAGCGCCGTGACAGGGGATGGCTACACCTTC. This codes for CSAVTGDGYTF.

This chain links TRBV9 with TRBJ2-3; D is unclear. Germline-derived CDR1 and CDR2 are SGDLS and YYNGEE. This CDR3 region has 14 residues. V lost 0 bases and J lost 0, with 5 bases in between. The CDR3 coding sequence is TGTGCCAGCAGCGTAGCTACGAGCACAGATACGCAGTATTTT. Its protein is CASSVATSTDTQYF.

The chain couples TRBV2 to TRBJ1-5; weak D call: TRBD1 (5 bases). Germline V CDR1 and CDR2: SNHLY, FYNNEI. This CDR3 region has 13 residues. Trimming shortened V by 8 bases and J by 6 bases, and 14 bases separated the two germline ends. CDR3 sequence: CASARDFGQPQHF. DNA for the CDR3: TGTGCCAGCGCCCGGGACTTTGGTCAGCCCCAGCATTTT.

The chain combines TRBV6-5 with TRBJ1-1, with 7 bases that match TRBD1. Trimming at V came to 6 bases and at J to 3 bases, leaving 10 bases not matched to a gene. This CDR3 has 15 amino acids. In germline, CDR1 is MNHEY, CDR2 SVGAGI. CDR3 nucleotides: TGTGCCAGCAGGCTCCGACAGGGAGAGGACACTGAAGCTTTCTTT. It specifies CASRLRQGEDTEAFF.

DNA of the CDR3: TGCGCCAGCAGGACTGGGGATACGTCCGGGGGGTTAGCTTTCTTT. Translated: CASRTGDTSGGLAFF. The genes are TRBV5-1 and TRBJ1-1, with a tentative D call TRBD1 (5 bases). The ends were cut back, 5 bases at V and 10 bases at J, with 24 bases in the middle. CDR3 size: 15 residues. CDR1 is SGHRS, CDR2 YFSETQ, per germline.

A remark on this clone: In the same sample, other DNA sequences code for this CDR3. The rearrangement joins TRBV19 to TRBJ2-7; D perhaps matches TRBD2 (5 bases). The CDR3 sequence is 13 residues long. V was trimmed by 6 bases and J by 2 bases, leaving 11 bases between them. Germline CDR1 reads LNHDA; CDR2 reads SQIVND (reference sequence). The chain's CDR3 is CASSRGGTYEQYF. Written as DNA, the CDR3 is TGTGCCAGTAGCCGGGGTGGAACCTACGAGCAGTACTTC.

The chain links TRBV28 to TRBJ1-6; TRBD1 matches at 8 bases. Germline loops: CDR1 MDHEN, CDR2 SYDVKM. The CDR3 consists of 16 residues. V trimming: 3 bases; J trimming: 10 bases; junction bases outside the gene matches: 11. Here the CDR3 DNA reads TGTGCCAGCAGTTTCCAACCCGGACAGGGCGGCTCACCCCTCCACTTT. Translating gives CASSFQPGQGGSPLHF.

This clone is a singleton in its sample. The chain employs TRBV5-8 and TRBJ2-5; 9 bases line up with TRBD1. V was pared by 3 bases and J by 4 bases, with 4 bases of the junction left unmatched. The CDR3 extends over 14 amino acids. Germline V gene sequence: CDR1 SGHTS, CDR2 YDEGEE. CDR3 protein: CASSSTGGAETQYF. As DNA, the CDR3 is TGTGCCAGCAGCTCGACAGGGGGTGCAGAGACCCAGTACTTC.

V gene TRBV29-1 combines with J gene TRBJ2-7; maybe TRBD2 (6 bases). The CDR3 totals 12 residues. V lost 4 bases to trimming and J lost 5 bases, with 12 bases between them. Per germline, CDR1 SQVTM and CDR2 ANQGSEA. This CDR3 is CSVGAGRDEQYF. DNA for the CDR3: TGCAGCGTTGGAGCGGGCAGGGACGAGCAGTACTTC.

The chain joins TRBV6-5 to TRBJ2-2; D is ambiguous. V lost 4 bases and J lost 4, with 10 bases in between. There are 14 residues in the CDR3. Germline CDR1 is MNHEY and CDR2 is SVGAGI. CDR3: CASSLGSGTGELFF. CDR3 in DNA: TGTGCCAGCAGTTTGGGTTCGGGCACCGGGGAGCTGTTTTTT.

The count of this clone is one. This chain uses TRBV28 with TRBJ1-5; D ambiguous. The germline V and J ends were trimmed by 6 bases and 4 bases, with 7 bases remaining between them. This CDR3 contains 12 residues. CDR1 is MDHEN and CDR2 is SYDVKM in the germline V gene. CDR3 sequence reads: CASREQNQPQHF. The CDR3 DNA reads as TGTGCCAGCAGAGAACAGAATCAGCCCCAGCATTTT.

The chain employs TRBV5-1 and TRBJ2-7, with 14 bases that match TRBD2. Germline CDR1 reads SGHRS; CDR2 reads YFSETQ. Trimming removed 4 bases from V and 4 bases from J; junction bases left unmatched: 1. The CDR3 length is 14 residues. CDR3 residues: CASSRLAGGYEQYF. CDR3 DNA sequence: TGCGCCAGCAGCCGACTAGCGGGGGGGTACGAGCAGTACTTC.

The chain couples TRBV10-3 to TRBJ2-3, with TRBD2 matching over 8 bases. The CDR3 is made up of 15 amino acids. The germline gives CDR1 ENHRY, CDR2 SYGVKD. Trimming at V came to 4 bases and at J to 6 bases, leaving 9 bases not matched to a gene. The CDR3 spells CAISGGTSGIDTQYF. The CDR3 DNA is TGTGCCATCAGTGGGGGGACTAGTGGGATCGATACGCAGTATTTT.

This clone was seen once. V and J are TRBV7-8 and TRBJ1-6; D unclear. Trimming shortened V by 7 bases and J by 7 bases, and 26 bases separated the two germline ends. Germline assignment: CDR1 SGHVS and CDR2 FQNEAQ. CDR3 length: 18 residues. The CDR3 sequence is CASTSLGVLGRLNSPLHF. The CDR3 DNA follows: TGTGCCAGCACCTCCCTCGGGGTCCTGGGCCGCTTAAATTCACCCCTCCACTTT.

The V gene is TRBV2, the J gene TRBJ1-1; tentative D call: TRBD1 (5 bases). V lost 11 bases and J lost 4, with 17 bases in between. The CDR3 runs to 13 residues. The germline CDR1 and CDR2 sequences are SNHLY and FYNNEI. CDR3 sequence (DNA): TGTGCCTTCCACCTTGGGGGGAGCACTGAAGCTTTCTTT. This translates into CAFHLGGSTEAFF.

The chain is built from TRBV5-8 and TRBJ1-5, with TRBD1 as a possible D gene (5 bases). Germline V gives CDR1 SGHTS, CDR2 YDEGEE. The CDR3 extends over 14 amino acids. With 4 bases removed from V and 5 bases from J, the gap between germline ends came to 13 bases. The CDR3 protein is CASSPISGDQPQHF. The DNA for the CDR3 is TGTGCCAGCAGCCCCATATCGGGGGATCAGCCCCAGCATTTT.

The V gene is TRBV2, the J gene TRBJ2-1; 8 bases fit TRBD2. The J segment lost 9 bases and the V segment lost 1 base, leaving 14 bases of the junction unmatched. The CDR3 spans 17 residues. CDR1 and CDR2 (germline): SNHLY, FYNNEI. The DNA of the CDR3 is TGTGCCAGCAGTGAAGGGTTTCTAGCGGGTATACAAGGTGAGCAGTTCTTC. It encodes CASSEGFLAGIQGEQFF.

Regarding this clone: At one of its ends the junction is not consistent with the germline gene, which may arise from a read error. Written as DNA, the CDR3 is TGTGCTAGCAGCTTGCGGGTGAACACCGGGGAGCTGTTTTTT. As protein: CASSLRVNTGELFF. The chain carries TRBV7-7 and TRBJ2-2, with D perhaps TRBD2 (5 bases). Per germline, CDR1 SSHAT and CDR2 FNYEAQ (reference sequence). CDR3 length: 14 amino acids.

This chain links TRBV6-1 with TRBJ2-7, with 7 bases that match TRBD1. This CDR3 contains 14 residues. The trim removed 5 bases at V and 2 bases at J, leaving 6 bases unmatched. Germline lookup yields CDR1 MNHNS and CDR2 SASEGT. CDR3 DNA sequence: TGTGCCAGCAGTCCCGGACAGGCGGCCTACGAGCAGTACTTC. Translating gives CASSPGQAAYEQYF.

The rearrangement uses TRBV9 and TRBJ1-2, with D possibly matching TRBD1 (5 bases). In germline, CDR1 is SGDLS, CDR2 YYNGEE. There are 14 residues in the CDR3. The V gene lost 0 bases and the J gene lost 6 bases, with 12 bases spanning the gap. CDR3 loop: CASSVGWGGNGYTF. The CDR3 DNA follows: TGTGCCAGCAGCGTAGGTTGGGGGGGAAATGGCTACACCTTC.

The V gene is TRBV18, the J gene TRBJ2-1, with D unclear. The germline V gene encodes CDR1 KGHSH and CDR2 LQKENI. Trimming cost V 1 base and J 10 bases, with 8 bases left between them. This CDR3 has 12 residues. In DNA form, the CDR3 reads TGTGCCAGCTCACCACGTGTGCAGGAGCAGTTCTTC. Residues: CASSPRVQEQFF.

This chain uses TRBV27 with TRBJ1-6; TRBD1 might be the D (6 bases). Trimming shortened V by 4 bases and J by 7 bases, and 20 bases separated the two germline ends. The CDR3 is made up of 17 amino acids. CDR1 is MNHEY and CDR2 is SMNVEV in the germline V gene (reference sequence). The CDR3 region is CASSSPPGQGRNSPLHF. The CDR3 DNA is TGTGCCAGCAGTTCTCCACCGGGACAAGGGCGAAATTCACCCCTCCACTTT.